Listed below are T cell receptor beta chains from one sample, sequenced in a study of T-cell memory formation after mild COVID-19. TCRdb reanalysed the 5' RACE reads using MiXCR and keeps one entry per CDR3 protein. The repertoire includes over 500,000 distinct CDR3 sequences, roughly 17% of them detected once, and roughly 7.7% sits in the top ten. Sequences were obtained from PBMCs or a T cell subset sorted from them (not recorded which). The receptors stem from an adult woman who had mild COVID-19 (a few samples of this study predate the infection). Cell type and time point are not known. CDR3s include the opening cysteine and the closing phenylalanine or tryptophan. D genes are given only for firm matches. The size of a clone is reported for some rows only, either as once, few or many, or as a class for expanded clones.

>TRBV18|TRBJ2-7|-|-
TGTGCCAGCTCACCCCCGCTGCAGGGGTGGTACGAGCAGTACTTC
CASSPPLQGWYEQYF
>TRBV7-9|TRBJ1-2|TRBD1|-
TGTGCCAGCAAACCCATTGGGACAGGGGTCGGCTACACCTTC
CASKPIGTGVGYTF
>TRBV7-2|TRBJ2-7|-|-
TGTGCCAGCAGCTTTAAAGTTGGCGACGAGCAGTACTTC
CASSFKVGDEQYF
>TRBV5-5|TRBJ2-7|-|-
TGTGCCAGCAGCAGGGGGGGAAGACAGGGTAGAGCCTACGAGCAGTACTTC
CASSRGGRQGRAYEQYF
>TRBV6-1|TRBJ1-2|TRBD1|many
TGTGCCAGCAGTTTCGAACAGGGGGCGAGCGGCTACACCTTC
CASSFEQGASGYTF
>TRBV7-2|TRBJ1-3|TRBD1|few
TGTGCCAGCAGCTTAGGTACAGGGGGAACTGGAAACACCATATATTTT
CASSLGTGGTGNTIYF
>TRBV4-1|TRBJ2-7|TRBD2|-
TGCGCCAGCAGCCAAGCGGCGACTAGCGGGGAGTACGAGCAGTACTTC
CASSQAATSGEYEQYF
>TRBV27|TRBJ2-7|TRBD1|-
TGTGCCAGCAGTAAGACCGGGACAGGGGTATTCTACGAGCAGTACTTC
CASSKTGTGVFYEQYF
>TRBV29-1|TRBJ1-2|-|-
TGCAGCGTTGTGTGGTATTATGGCTACACCTTC
CSVVWYYGYTF
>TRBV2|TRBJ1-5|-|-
TGTGCCAGCAGTAAGAACGGACGGCGCAATCAGCCCCAGCATTTT
CASSKNGRRNQPQHF
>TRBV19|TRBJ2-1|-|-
TGTGCCAGTAGTATTCAGCGGGAGCAGTTCTTC
CASSIQREQFF
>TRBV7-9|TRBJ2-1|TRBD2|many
TGTGCCAGCAGCCCGAAGAGACTAGCGGGGGGGCCAGGTGAGCAGTTCTTC
CASSPKRLAGGPGEQFF
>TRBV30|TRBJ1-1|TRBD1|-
TGTGCCTGGAGCCCGGGACAGGGGCATGAAGCTTTCTTT
CAWSPGQGHEAFF
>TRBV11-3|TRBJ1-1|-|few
TGTGCCAGCAGCTTACGCGGGGCAGGGAGTGGAACTGAAGCTTTCTTT
CASSLRGAGSGTEAFF
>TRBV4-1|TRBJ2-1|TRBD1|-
TGCGCCATTTCCAGGGGGACAGGGGCTTACAATGAGCAGTTCTTC
CAISRGTGAYNEQFF
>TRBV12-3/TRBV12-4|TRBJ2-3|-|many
TGCGCCAGCAGCTTCGGAAGCACAGATACGCAGTATTTT
CASSFGSTDTQYF
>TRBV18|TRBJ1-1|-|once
TGTGCCAGCTCACAGGGGGTTACTGAAGCTTTCTTT
CASSQGVTEAFF
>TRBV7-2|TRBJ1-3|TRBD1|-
TGTGCCAGCAGCTTAACCCGGACAGGGACAGGAAACACCATATATTTT
CASSLTRTGTGNTIYF
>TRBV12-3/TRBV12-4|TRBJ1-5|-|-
TGTGCCAGCAGTCCGTCAGGGTACAATCAGCCCCAGCATTTT
CASSPSGYNQPQHF
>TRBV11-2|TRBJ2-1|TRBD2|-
TGTGCCAGCAGCTTATCTAGCGGGGGGGCAGGCAATGAGCAGTTCTTC
CASSLSSGGAGNEQFF
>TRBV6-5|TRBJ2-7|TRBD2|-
TGTGCCAGCAGTTCGCCCAGCGGGGGGGCCCGGCAGTACTTC
CASSSPSGGARQYF
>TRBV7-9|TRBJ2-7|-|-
TGTGCCAGCAGCTCCCTCCCGGGGGCCCCCTCCTACGAGCAGTACTTC
CASSSLPGAPSYEQYF
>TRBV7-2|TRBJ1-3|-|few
TGTGCCAGCAGCCCTTTCGGAGGCTCTGGAAACACCATATATTTT
CASSPFGGSGNTIYF
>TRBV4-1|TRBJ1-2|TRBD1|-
TGCGCCAGCAGCCAAGAGACAGGGCCCCAGGGGGGCTACACCTTC
CASSQETGPQGGYTF
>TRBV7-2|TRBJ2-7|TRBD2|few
TGTGCCAGCAGCTTCGGGACTAGCACGGGTTACGAGCAGTACTTC
CASSFGTSTGYEQYF
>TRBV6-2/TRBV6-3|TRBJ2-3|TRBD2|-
TGTGCCAGCAGTCCGCGGGGGTTCGCAGATACGCAGTATTTT
CASSPRGFADTQYF